The 20 T cell receptor beta chains below all came from one sample that was sequenced in a study of blood T cell repertoires in COVID-19. Measured with immunoSEQ multiplex PCR; TCRdb has only the in-frame clones, and not every one. The sample carries more than 50,000 clones, roughly 77% recorded once. Sequencing was performed on peripheral blood. Receptors were obtained from a human donor in a cohort sampled during active COVID-19.

The chain employs TRBV7-9 and TRBJ2-2; 13 bases align to TRBD2. With 3 bases clipped from V and 3 bases from J, the junction kept 1 base outside the gene matches. Germline V gene sequence: CDR1 SEHNR, CDR2 FQNEAQ (reference sequence). This CDR3 contains 16 residues. This CDR3 reads CASSLTSGRHTGELFF. The CDR3 region has the DNA TGTGCCAGCAGCTTGACTAGCGGGAGGCACACCGGGGAGCTGTTTTTT.

Only a few counts were recorded for this clone. The chain is built from TRBV10-2 and TRBJ2-5, with D maybe TRBD1 (6 bases). Germline CDR1 is WSHSY and CDR2 is SAAADI. Trimming cost V 4 bases and J 4 bases, with 10 bases left between them. The CDR3 runs to 13 residues. The CDR3 nucleotides are TGCGCCAGCAGTGGGGAAGGGGGAGAGACCCAGTACTTC. This encodes CASSGEGGETQYF.

The chain employs TRBV10-3 and TRBJ2-7; 10 bases are shared with TRBD1. The CDR3 totals 14 residues. CDR1 is ENHRY, CDR2 SYGVKD, per germline. The trim removed 6 bases at V and 6 bases at J, leaving 8 bases unmatched. The DNA of the CDR3 is TGTGCCATCAGAAATCCGGGACAGGGGCTCGAGCAGTACTTC. This codes for CAIRNPGQGLEQYF.

The DNA of the CDR3 is TGCAGCGCCGGACAGGGGGCTGGCGGGAGAGGAGTCTACGAGCAGTACTTC. As protein: CSAGQGAGGRGVYEQYF. The chain combines TRBV29-1 with TRBJ2-7, with 11 bases identical to TRBD1. Trimming cost V 7 bases and J 3 bases; bases outside gene matches: 17. The CDR3 contains 17 residues. CDR1 and CDR2 from the germline V gene are SQVTM and ANQGSEA.

The J gene is TRBJ2-7, the V gene TRBV6-5; 9 bases match TRBD1. Unmatched junction bases numbered 6, after V lost 6 bases and J lost 6 bases. The CDR3 covers 13 residues. Germline V gives CDR1 MNHEY, CDR2 SVGAGI. CDR3 DNA: TGTGCCAGCAGAGGGACAGGGTTCGGCGAGCAGTACTTC. Its protein product is CASRGTGFGEQYF.

The V call is TRBV5-1, the J call TRBJ1-2; 7 bases fit TRBD1. CDR1 is SGHRS and CDR2 is YFSETQ in the germline V gene. Trimming at V came to 4 bases and at J to 6 bases, leaving 18 bases not matched to a gene. This CDR3 has 17 amino acids. CDR3 sequence: CASSDRDRVSGPHGYTF. The CDR3, as DNA: TGCGCCAGCAGCGACCGGGACAGAGTGTCCGGCCCTCATGGCTACACCTTC.

This sequence joins TRBV5-1 and TRBJ2-7; perhaps TRBD1 as D (6 bases). The CDR3 is made up of 15 amino acids. V was shortened by 0 bases and J by 3 bases, with 13 bases between the two germline ends. The germline CDR1 and CDR2 sequences are SGHRS and YFSETQ. The CDR3 bases are TGCGCCAGCAGCTTGGGAGGACAGATAAACTACGAGCAGTACTTC. Translated: CASSLGGQINYEQYF. The variable domain in full, completed from reference TRBV5-1 and TRBJ2-7, reads KAGVTQTPRYLIKTRGQQVTLSCSPISGHRSVSWYQQTPGQGLQFLFEYFSETQRNKGNFPGRFSGRQFSNSRSEMNVSTLELGDSALYLCASSLGGQINYEQYFGPGTRLTVT.

This chain connects TRBV6-5 to TRBJ2-7; perhaps TRBD2 as D (5 bases). Germline V lookup: CDR1 MNHEY, CDR2 SVGAGI. With 8 bases removed from V and 0 bases from J, the gap between germline ends came to 14 bases. The length of the CDR3 is 14 residues. CDR3 residues: CASGVSGSSYEQYF. CDR3 coding DNA: TGTGCCAGCGGGGTGTCTGGGAGCTCCTACGAGCAGTACTTC.

In DNA form, the CDR3 reads TGTGCCAGCAGCGTAGTCGGTGTCACCGAAGAGACCCAGTACTTC. Its translation: CASSVVGVTEETQYF. This sequence joins TRBV9 and TRBJ2-5; D ambiguous. Germline lookup yields CDR1 SGDLS and CDR2 YYNGEE. This CDR3 is 15 amino acids long. The germline V and J ends were trimmed by 0 bases and 3 bases, with 12 bases remaining between them.

This clone was counted ten times or more. V usage is TRBV19 and J usage is TRBJ1-6, with 7 bases that match TRBD1. V gave up 5 bases and J gave up 8 bases; unmatched junction bases: 9. CDR1 and CDR2 from the germline V gene are LNHDA and SQIVND (reference sequence). The CDR3 has 15 residues. The CDR3 DNA follows: TGTGCCAGTAGTTCGGCACAGGGGATCGATTCACCCCTCCACTTT. Its protein product is CASSSAQGIDSPLHF.

The chain joins TRBV7-2 to TRBJ2-7; 8 bases are shared with TRBD1. J gave up 1 base and V 5 bases, and 4 bases lay outside the gene matches. Germline CDR1 reads SGHTA; CDR2 reads FQGNSA. This CDR3 comprises 14 residues. CDR3 loop: CASSVDRGSYEQYF. Written as DNA, the CDR3 is TGTGCCAGCAGCGTAGACAGGGGTTCCTACGAGCAGTACTTC.

A few counts support this clone. The rearrangement uses TRBV5-4 and TRBJ2-7; 10 positions match TRBD2. Germline values: CDR1 SGHNT, CDR2 YYREEE (reference sequence). This CDR3 has 14 residues. V gave up 4 bases and J gave up 5 bases; unmatched junction bases: 6. The CDR3 bases are TGTGCCAGCAGCCGACTAGCGGGCCTCGACGAGCAGTACTTC. Amino acids: CASSRLAGLDEQYF.

Turning to this clone: This same CDR3 is encoded by further DNA sequences in the sample. The rearrangement uses TRBV5-4 and TRBJ2-1; the D is unclear. Germline-derived CDR1 and CDR2 are SGHNT and YYREEE (reference sequence). The V gene lost 1 base and the J gene lost 7 bases, with 3 bases spanning the gap. The CDR3 runs to 11 residues. The chain's CDR3 is CASSLSNEQFF. The CDR3 bases are TGTGCCAGCAGCTTGTCAAATGAGCAGTTCTTC.

Details on this clone: Germline and junction disagree at one end, which may indicate a read error. This rearrangement joins TRBV7-7 to TRBJ2-1, with 8 bases matching TRBD2. Germline values: CDR1 SSHAT, CDR2 FNYEAQ (reference sequence). The CDR3 consists of 17 residues. The CDR3 DNA follows: TGTGCTAGCAGCCCTGTTTCGGGAGGGCCGATCGGCAATGAGCAGTTCTTC. As protein: CASSPVSGGPIGNEQFF.

The chain couples TRBV6-9 to TRBJ2-5; 9 nucleotides agree with TRBD2. Germline V gene data show CDR1 as MNHGY and CDR2 as SVAAGI. The CDR3 spans 15 residues. The V and J ends lost 6 bases and 5 bases, in that order; junction bases with no gene match: 10. DNA for the CDR3: TGTGCCAGCAGATGCCCAGCTAGCGGGAATGAGACCCAGTACTTC. This sequence encodes CASRCPASGNETQYF.

The chain uses TRBV7-9 and TRBJ2-7; a weak D match, TRBD2 (5 bases). The CDR3 has 17 residues. CDR1 SEHNR and CDR2 FQNEAQ come from the germline V gene (reference sequence). Trimming shortened V by 4 bases and J by 2 bases, and 21 bases separated the two germline ends. The chain's CDR3 is CASSWSSTKPGAYEQYF. CDR3 DNA: TGTGCCAGCAGCTGGAGCAGTACTAAACCCGGGGCCTACGAGCAGTACTTC.

The DNA of the CDR3 is TGTGCCAGCAGTCAAGACAGGGACCGAATCGGCTACACCTTC. It is translated as CASSQDRDRIGYTF. The J gene is TRBJ1-2, the V gene TRBV28; the match to TRBD1 covers 7 bases. Germline CDR1 reads MDHEN; CDR2 reads SYDVKM. The CDR3 is 14 amino acids. V gave up 5 bases and J gave up 8 bases; unmatched junction bases: 11.

This clone has only one observation. V and J are TRBV7-2 and TRBJ1-4; the match to TRBD1 covers 8 bases. The CDR3 loop spans 14 amino acids. V shed 3 bases and J 5 bases; nucleotides not matched to a gene: 2. CDR1 is SGHTA, CDR2 FQGNSA, per germline. As DNA, the CDR3 is TGTGCCAGCAGCTTGGGACAGGAAAATGAAAAACTGTTTTTT. Protein sequence: CASSLGQENEKLFF.

V usage is TRBV19 and J usage is TRBJ2-7, with D possibly TRBD2 on 5 matching bases. CDR1 and CDR2 from the germline V gene are LNHDA and SQIVND (reference sequence). Deletions cut 9 bases from V and 3 bases from J, with 6 bases between. The CDR3 has 10 amino acids. The CDR3 loop reads CARTNYEQYF. The CDR3 DNA is TGTGCCAGGACTAACTACGAGCAGTACTTC. The full variable domain, with the rest looked up from reference TRBV19 and TRBJ2-7, is DGGITQSPKYLFRKEGQNVTLSCEQNLNHDAMYWYRQDPGQGLRLIYYSQIVNDFQKGDIAEGYSVSREKKESFPLTVTSAQKNPTAFYLCARTNYEQYFGPGTRLTVT.

The sample holds one count of this clone. V gene TRBV29-1 combines with J gene TRBJ2-2; the match to TRBD2 covers 12 bases. The V segment lost 5 bases and the J segment 7 bases; nucleotides outside the gene matches: 8. The CDR3 consists of 15 residues. The germline gives CDR1 SQVTM, CDR2 ANQGSEA. The CDR3 DNA is TGCAGCGTTAGGACTAGCGGGACCTTGAGCGGGGAGCTGTTTTTT. Encoded protein: CSVRTSGTLSGELFF.